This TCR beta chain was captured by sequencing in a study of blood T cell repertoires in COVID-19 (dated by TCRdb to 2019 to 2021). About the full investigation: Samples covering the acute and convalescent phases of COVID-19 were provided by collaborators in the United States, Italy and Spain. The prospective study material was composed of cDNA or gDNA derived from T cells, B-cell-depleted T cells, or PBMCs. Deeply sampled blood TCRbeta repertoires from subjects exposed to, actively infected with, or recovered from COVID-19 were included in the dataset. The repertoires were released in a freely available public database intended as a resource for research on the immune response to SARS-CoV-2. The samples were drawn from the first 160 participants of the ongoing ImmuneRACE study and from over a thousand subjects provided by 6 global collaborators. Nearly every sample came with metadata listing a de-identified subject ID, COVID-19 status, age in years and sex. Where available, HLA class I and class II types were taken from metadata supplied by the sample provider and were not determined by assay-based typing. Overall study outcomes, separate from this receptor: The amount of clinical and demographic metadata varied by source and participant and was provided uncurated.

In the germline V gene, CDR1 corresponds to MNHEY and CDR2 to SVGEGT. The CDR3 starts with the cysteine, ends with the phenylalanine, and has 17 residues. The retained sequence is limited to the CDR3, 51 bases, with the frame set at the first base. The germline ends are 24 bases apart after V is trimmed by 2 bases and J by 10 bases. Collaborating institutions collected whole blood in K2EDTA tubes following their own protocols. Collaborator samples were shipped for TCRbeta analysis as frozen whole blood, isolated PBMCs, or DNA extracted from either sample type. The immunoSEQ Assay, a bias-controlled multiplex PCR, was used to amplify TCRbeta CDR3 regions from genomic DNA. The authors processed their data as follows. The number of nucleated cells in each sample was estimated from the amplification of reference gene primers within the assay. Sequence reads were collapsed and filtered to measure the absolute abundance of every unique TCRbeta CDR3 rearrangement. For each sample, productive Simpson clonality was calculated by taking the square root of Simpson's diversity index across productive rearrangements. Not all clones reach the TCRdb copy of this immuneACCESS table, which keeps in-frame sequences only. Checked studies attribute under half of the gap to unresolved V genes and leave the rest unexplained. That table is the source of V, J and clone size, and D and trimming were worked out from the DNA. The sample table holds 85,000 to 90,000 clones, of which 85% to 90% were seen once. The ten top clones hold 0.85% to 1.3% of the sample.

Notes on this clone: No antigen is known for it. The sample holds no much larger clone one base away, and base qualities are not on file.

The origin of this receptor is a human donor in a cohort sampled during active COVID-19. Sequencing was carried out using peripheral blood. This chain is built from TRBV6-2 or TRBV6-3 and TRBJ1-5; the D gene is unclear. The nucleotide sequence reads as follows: TGTGCCAGCAGTTACGCGGGTGGTTGGCAGGCGGGAGGACCCCAGCATTTT. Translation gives CASSYAGGWQAGGPQHF.